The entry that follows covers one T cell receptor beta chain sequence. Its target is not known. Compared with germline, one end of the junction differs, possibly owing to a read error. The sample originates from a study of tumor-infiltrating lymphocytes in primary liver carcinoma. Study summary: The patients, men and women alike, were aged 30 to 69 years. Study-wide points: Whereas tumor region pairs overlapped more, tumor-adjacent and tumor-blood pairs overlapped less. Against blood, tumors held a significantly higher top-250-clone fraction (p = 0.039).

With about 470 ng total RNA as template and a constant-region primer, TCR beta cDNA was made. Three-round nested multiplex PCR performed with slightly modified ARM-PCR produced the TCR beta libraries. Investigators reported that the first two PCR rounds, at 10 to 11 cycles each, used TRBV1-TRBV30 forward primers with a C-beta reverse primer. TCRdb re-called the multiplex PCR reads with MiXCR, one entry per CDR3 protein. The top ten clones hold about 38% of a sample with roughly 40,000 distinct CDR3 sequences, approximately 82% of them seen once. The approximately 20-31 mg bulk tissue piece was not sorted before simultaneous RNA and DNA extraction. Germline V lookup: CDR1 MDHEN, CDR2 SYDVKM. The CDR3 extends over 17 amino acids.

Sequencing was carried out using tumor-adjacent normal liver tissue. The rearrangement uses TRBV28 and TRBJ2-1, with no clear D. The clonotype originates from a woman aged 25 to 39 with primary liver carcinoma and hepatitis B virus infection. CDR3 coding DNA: TGTGCCAGCAGTTCCGATCGGTCAGTCAAGGAACAATATGAGCAGCTCTTC. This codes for CASSSDRSVKEQYEQLF.